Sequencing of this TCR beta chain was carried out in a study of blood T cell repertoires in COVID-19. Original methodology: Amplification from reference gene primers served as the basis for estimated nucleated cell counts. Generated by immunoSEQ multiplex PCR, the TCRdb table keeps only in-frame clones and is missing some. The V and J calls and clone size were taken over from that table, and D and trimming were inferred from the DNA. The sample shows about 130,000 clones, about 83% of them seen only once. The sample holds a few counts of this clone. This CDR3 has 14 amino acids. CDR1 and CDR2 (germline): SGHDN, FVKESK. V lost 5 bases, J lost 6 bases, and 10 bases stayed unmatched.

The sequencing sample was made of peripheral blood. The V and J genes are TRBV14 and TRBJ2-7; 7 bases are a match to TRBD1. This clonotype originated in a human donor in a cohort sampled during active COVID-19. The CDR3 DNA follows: TGTGCCAGCAGCGAAACACAGGGGAAAGGCGAGCAGTACTTC. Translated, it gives CASSETQGKGEQYF.